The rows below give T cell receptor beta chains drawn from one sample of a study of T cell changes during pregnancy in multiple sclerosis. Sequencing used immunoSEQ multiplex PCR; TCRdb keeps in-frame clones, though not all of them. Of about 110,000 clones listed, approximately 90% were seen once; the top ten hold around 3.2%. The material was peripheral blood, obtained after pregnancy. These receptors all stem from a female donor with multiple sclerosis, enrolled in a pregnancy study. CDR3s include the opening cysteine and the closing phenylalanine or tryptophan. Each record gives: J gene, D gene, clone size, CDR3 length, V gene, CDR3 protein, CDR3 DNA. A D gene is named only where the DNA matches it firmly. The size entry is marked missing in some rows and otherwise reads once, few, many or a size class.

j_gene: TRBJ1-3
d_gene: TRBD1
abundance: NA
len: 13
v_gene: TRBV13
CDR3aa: CASSLTGTNTIYF
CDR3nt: TGTGCCAGCAGCCTGACAGGGACCAACACCATATATTTT

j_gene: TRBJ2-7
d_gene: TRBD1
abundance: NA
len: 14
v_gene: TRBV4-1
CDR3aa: CASSQGTGIHEQYF
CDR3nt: TGCGCCAGCAGCCAAGGGACAGGGATCCACGAGCAGTACTTC

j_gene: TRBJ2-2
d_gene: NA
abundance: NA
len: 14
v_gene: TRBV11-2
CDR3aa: CASSPSRVAGELFF
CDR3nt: TGTGCCAGCAGCCCGTCCAGGGTCGCCGGGGAGCTGTTTTTT

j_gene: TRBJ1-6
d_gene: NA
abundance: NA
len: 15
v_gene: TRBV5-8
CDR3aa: CASSTLAGGNSPLHF
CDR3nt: TGTGCCAGCAGCACCCTCGCGGGGGGTAATTCACCCCTCCACTTT

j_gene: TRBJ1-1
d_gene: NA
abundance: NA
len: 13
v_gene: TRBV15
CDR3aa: CATTLRQNTEAFF
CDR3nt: TGTGCCACAACCCTTAGACAGAACACTGAAGCTTTCTTT

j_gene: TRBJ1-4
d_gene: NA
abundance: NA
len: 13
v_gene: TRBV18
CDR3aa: CASSPLSGEKLFF
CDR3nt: TGTGCCAGCTCCCCTTTATCGGGGGAAAAACTGTTTTTT

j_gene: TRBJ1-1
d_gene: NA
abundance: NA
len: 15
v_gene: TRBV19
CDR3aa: CASSMGSLMNTEAFF
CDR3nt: TGTGCCAGTAGTATGGGCAGCCTAATGAACACTGAAGCTTTCTTT

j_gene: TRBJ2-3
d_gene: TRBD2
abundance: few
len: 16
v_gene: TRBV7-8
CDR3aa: CASSFERGRGTDTQYF
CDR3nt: TGTGCCAGCAGCTTCGAGCGGGGGCGGGGCACAGATACGCAGTATTTT

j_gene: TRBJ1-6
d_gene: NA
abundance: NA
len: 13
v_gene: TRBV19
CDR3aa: CASSTRTDSPLHF
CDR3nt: TGTGCCAGTAGTACCCGGACAGATTCACCCCTCCACTTT

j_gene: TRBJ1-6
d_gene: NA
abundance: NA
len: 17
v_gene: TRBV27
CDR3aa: CASSLGIQTEYNSPLHF
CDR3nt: TGTGCCAGCAGTTTAGGAATACAGACAGAATATAATTCACCCCTCCACTTT

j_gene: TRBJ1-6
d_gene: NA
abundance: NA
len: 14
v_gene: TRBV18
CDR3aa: CASSPQGVNSPLHF
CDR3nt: TGTGCCAGCTCACCACAGGGGGTAAATTCACCCCTCCACTTT

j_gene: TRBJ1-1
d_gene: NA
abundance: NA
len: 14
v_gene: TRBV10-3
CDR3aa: CAISEDSLNTEAFF
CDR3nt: TGTGCCATCAGTGAGGACAGTTTGAACACTGAAGCTTTCTTT

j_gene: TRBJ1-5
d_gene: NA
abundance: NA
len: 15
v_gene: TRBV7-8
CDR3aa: CASSLASTPYQPQHF
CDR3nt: TGTGCCAGCAGCTTAGCCTCGACACCTTATCAGCCCCAGCATTTT

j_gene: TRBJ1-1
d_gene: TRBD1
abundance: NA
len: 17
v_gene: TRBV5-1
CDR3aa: CASSKIWTGGSGTEAFF
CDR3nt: TGCGCCAGCAGCAAAATTTGGACAGGGGGCAGCGGCACTGAAGCTTTCTTT

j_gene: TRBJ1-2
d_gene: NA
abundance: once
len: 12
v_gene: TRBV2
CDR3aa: CASRDITYGYTF
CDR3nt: TGTGCCAGCAGAGACATTACCTATGGCTACACCTTC

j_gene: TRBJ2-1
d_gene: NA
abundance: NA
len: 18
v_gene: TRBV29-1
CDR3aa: CSVEGEEDRGWTYNEQFF
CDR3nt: TGCAGCGTTGAGGGAGAGGAGGATAGGGGGTGGACCTACAATGAGCAGTTCTTC

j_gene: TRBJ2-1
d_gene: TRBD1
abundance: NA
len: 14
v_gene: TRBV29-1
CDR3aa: CSGLPGQVYNEQFF
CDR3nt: TGCAGCGGTCTCCCGGGACAGGTCTACAATGAGCAGTTCTTC

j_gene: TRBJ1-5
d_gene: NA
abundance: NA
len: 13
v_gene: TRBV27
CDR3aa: CASSFTRNQPQHF
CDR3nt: TGTGCCAGCAGTTTTACCCGGAATCAGCCCCAGCATTTT

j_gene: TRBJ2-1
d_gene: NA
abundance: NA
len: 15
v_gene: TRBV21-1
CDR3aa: CASPASGGIYNEQFF
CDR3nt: TGTGCCAGCCCAGCTAGCGGGGGGATCTACAATGAGCAGTTCTTC

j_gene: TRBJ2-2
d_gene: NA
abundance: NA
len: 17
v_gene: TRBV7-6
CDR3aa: CASSPQGGASFTGELFF
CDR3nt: TGTGCCAGCAGCCCCCAAGGCGGCGCGTCCTTCACCGGGGAGCTGTTTTTT

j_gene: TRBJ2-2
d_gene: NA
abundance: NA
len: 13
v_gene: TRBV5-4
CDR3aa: CASSLTGTGELFF
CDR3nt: TGTGCCAGCAGCTTAACGGGAACCGGGGAGCTGTTTTTT

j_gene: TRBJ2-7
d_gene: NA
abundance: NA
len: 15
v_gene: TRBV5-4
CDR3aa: CASSLGAGLSYEQYF
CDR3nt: TGTGCCAGCAGCTTGGGGGCGGGTTTATCCTACGAGCAGTACTTC

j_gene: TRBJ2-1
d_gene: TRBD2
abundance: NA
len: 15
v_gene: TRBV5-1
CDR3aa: CASSGGLAGYNEQFF
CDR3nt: TGCGCCAGCAGCGGGGGACTAGCGGGGTACAATGAGCAGTTCTTC

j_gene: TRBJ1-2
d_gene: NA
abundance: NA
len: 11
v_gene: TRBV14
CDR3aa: CASSHTGGYTF
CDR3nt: TGTGCCAGCAGCCATACGGGAGGCTACACCTTC

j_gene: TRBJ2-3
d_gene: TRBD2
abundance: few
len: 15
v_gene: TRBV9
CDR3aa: CASSSSGAAVDTQYF
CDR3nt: TGTGCCAGCAGCTCTAGCGGGGCCGCCGTGGATACGCAGTATTTT

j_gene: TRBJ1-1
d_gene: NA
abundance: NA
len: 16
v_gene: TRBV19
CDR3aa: CASRVKGQPPNTEAFF
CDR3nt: TGTGCCAGTAGGGTAAAGGGGCAACCTCCGAACACTGAAGCTTTCTTT

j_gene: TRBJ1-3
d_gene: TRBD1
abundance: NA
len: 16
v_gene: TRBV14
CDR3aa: CASSLIPGTAGNTIYF
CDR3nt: TGTGCCAGCAGCCTAATCCCTGGGACAGCCGGAAACACCATATATTTT

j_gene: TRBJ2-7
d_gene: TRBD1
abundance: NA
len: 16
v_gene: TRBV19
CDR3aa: CASSIVGGQGQYEQYF
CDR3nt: TGTGCCAGTAGTATCGTTGGGGGACAGGGACAATACGAGCAGTACTTC

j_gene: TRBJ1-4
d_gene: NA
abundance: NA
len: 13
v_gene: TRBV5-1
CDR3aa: CASSLAINEKLFF
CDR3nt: TGCGCCAGCAGCTTGGCCATTAATGAAAAACTGTTTTTT

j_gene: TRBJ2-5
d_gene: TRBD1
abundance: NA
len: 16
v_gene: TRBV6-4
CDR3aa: CASSESGTGGFETQYF
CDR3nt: TGTGCCAGCAGTGAGTCCGGGACAGGGGGTTTCGAGACCCAGTACTTC

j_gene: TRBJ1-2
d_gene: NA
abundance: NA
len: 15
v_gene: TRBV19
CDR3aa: CASSIWGQPYYGYTF
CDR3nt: TGTGCCAGTAGTATATGGGGGCAGCCTTACTATGGCTACACCTTC

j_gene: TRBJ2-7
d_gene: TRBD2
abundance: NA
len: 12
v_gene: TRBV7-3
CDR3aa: CASSLTGLPLHF
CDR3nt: TGTGCCAGCAGCTTAACGGGACTACCACTCCACTTC

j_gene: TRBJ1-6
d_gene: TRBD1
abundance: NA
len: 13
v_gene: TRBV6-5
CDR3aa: CASSSGGFGALHF
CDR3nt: TGTGCCAGCAGTTCAGGGGGCTTTGGGGCCCTCCACTTT

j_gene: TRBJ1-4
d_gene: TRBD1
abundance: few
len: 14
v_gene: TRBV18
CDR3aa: CASSPGQLNEKLFF
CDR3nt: TGTGCCAGCTCACCGGGACAGCTTAATGAAAAACTGTTTTTT

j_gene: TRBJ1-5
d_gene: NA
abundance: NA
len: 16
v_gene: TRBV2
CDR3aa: CASSEAGGRPNQPQHF
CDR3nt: TGTGCCAGCAGTGAAGCGGGGGGACGGCCCAATCAGCCCCAGCATTTT

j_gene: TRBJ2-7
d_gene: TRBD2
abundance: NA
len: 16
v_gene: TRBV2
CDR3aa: CASSERRLAAPYEQYF
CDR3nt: TGTGCCAGCAGTGAAAGGCGTCTAGCGGCCCCCTACGAGCAGTACTTC

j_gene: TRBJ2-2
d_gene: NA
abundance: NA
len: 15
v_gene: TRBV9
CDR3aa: CASSVWGTNTGELFF
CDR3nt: TGTGCCAGCAGCGTTTGGGGCACGAACACCGGGGAGCTGTTTTTT

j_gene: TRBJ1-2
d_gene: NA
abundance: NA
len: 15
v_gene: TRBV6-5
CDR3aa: CASSPLSGFRYGYTF
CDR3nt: TGTGCCAGCAGCCCCCTGTCGGGGTTTCGGTATGGCTACACCTTC

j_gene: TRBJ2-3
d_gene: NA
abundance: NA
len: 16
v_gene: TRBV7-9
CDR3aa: CASSPTLQTSTDTQYF
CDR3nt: TGTGCCAGCAGCCCCACGCTTCAGACTAGCACAGATACGCAGTATTTT

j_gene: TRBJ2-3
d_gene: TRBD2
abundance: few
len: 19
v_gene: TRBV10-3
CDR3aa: CAISESGTSGDPSTDTQYF
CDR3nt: TGTGCCATCAGTGAGTCCGGGACTAGCGGAGATCCTAGCACAGATACGCAGTATTTT

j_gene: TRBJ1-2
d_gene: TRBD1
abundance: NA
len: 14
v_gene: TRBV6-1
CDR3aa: CASSEGTGTNGYTF
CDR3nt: TGTGCCAGCAGTGAAGGGACAGGGACTAATGGCTACACCTTC

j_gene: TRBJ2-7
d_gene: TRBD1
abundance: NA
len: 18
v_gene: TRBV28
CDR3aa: CASSLDRGAIANSYEQYF
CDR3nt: TGTGCCAGCAGCTTGGACAGGGGCGCGATCGCTAATTCCTACGAGCAGTACTTC

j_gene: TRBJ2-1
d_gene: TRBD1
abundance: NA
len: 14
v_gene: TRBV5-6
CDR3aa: CASSYGTGINEQFF
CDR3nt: TGTGCCAGCAGCTACGGGACAGGGATCAATGAGCAGTTCTTC

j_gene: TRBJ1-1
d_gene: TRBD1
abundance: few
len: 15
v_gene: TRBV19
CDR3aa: CASSLRDRGNTEAFF
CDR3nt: TGTGCCAGTAGTCTTCGGGACAGGGGGAACACTGAAGCTTTCTTT

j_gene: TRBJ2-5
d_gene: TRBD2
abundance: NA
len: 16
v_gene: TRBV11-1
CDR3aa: CASSPSDGRYQETQYF
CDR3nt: TGTGCCAGCAGCCCCTCGGACGGGAGGTACCAAGAGACCCAGTACTTC

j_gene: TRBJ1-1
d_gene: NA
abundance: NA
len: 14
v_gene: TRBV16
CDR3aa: CASSQSSGGTEAFF
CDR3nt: TGTGCCAGCAGCCAATCGTCGGGAGGCACTGAAGCTTTCTTT

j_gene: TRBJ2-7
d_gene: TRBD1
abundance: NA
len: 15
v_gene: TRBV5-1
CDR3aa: CASSHDPGQGYEQYF
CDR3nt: TGCGCCAGCAGCCATGATCCGGGACAGGGCTACGAGCAGTACTTC

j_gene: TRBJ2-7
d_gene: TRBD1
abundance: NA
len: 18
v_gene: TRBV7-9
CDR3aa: CASSLIHLGTGKSYEQYF
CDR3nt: TGTGCCAGCAGCTTAATTCACCTCGGGACAGGGAAATCCTACGAGCAGTACTTC

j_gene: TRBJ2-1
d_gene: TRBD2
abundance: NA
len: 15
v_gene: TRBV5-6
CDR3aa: CASSLSSGGYNEQFF
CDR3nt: TGTGCCAGCAGCTTGTCTAGCGGGGGGTACAATGAGCAGTTCTTC

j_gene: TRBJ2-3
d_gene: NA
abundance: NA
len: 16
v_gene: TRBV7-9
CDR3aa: CASSLGEGGYQDTQYF
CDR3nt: TGTGCCAGCAGCTTAGGGGAGGGGGGGTACCAGGATACGCAGTATTTT

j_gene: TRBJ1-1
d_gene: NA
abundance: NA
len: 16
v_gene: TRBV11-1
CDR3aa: CASSPRGGGLNTEAFF
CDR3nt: TGTGCCAGCAGCCCCCGAGGAGGAGGCTTGAACACTGAAGCTTTCTTT

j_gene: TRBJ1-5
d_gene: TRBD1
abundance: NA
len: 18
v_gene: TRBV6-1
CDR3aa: CASSVGTGGPYSNQPQHF
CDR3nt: TGTGCCAGCAGTGTCGGGACAGGGGGCCCCTATAGCAATCAGCCCCAGCATTTT

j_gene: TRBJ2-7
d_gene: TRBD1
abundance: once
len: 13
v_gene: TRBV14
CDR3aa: CASSLDRVNEQYF
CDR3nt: TGTGCCAGCAGCCTTGACAGGGTTAACGAGCAGTACTTC